This T cell receptor beta chain emerged from a study of shared clonotypes between healthy human individuals. Turning to the study itself: Per donor, three plates held CD4 naive cells, three held CD4 memory, two held CD8 naive and one held CD8 memory.

Whole-study results and caveats: Lower generation probabilities were found for non-shared clonotypes than for those shared by all four donors.

CDR3 length: 17 residues. With 4 bases removed from V and 3 bases from J, the gap between germline ends came to 16 bases. Germline V gene data show CDR1 as LGHNA and CDR2 as YSLEER. Comments on this clone: Its antigen is as yet unknown.

Assay used: immunoSEQ multiplex PCR; TCRdb lists only in-frame clones, some missing. The table lists 85,000 to 100,000 clones, about 70% of them singletons, with roughly 50% in the top ten. This receptor was obtained from a man aged 30-40 years in good health. What was sequenced was memory CD8+ T cells sorted from blood. Subset in this sample: CD45RO+ cells pooled with CCR7-negative TemRA cells. This sequence joins TRBV4-3 and TRBJ2-6; the D gene is possibly TRBD2 (5 bases). The CDR3 reads CASSPNEGVIGANVLTF. CDR3 coding DNA: TGCGCCAGCAGCCCGAATGAGGGAGTTATTGGGGCCAACGTCCTGACTTTC.